The 22 T cell receptor beta chains presented below share a single source sample, sequenced in a study of blood T cell repertoires in COVID-19. Repertoires were generated with immunoSEQ multiplex PCR, while TCRdb's copy carries only in-frame clones and drops some. In the table there are around 260,000 clones, about 85% of which are singletons. Sequenced material: peripheral blood. The receptors here all came from a human donor in a cohort sampled during active COVID-19.

V usage is TRBV7-2 and J usage is TRBJ2-5; the D is unclear. Germline CDR1 and CDR2: SGHTA and FQGNSA. CDR3 length: 13 residues. The V end lost 3 bases, the J end lost 4 bases, and 9 bases lay between the germline ends. The CDR3 here is CASSFSGVETQYF. CDR3 sequence (DNA): TGTGCCAGCAGCTTCTCCGGAGTAGAGACCCAGTACTTC.

The chain carries TRBV2 and TRBJ2-3; no clear D gene. Germline V gives CDR1 SNHLY, CDR2 FYNNEI. Deletions cut 4 bases from V and 4 bases from J, with 9 bases between. This CDR3 comprises 13 residues. The chain's CDR3 is CASSVQLADTQYF. Here the CDR3 DNA reads TGTGCCAGCAGTGTGCAGTTGGCAGATACGCAGTATTTT.

This clone was seen once. The V call is TRBV10-2, the J call TRBJ2-4, with 10 bases fitting TRBD2. The CDR3 is made up of 16 amino acids. Germline CDR1 is WSHSY and CDR2 is SAAADI. Germline trimming cut 6 bases from V and 9 bases from J; bases unmatched to any gene: 14. This chain's CDR3 is CASRPPGLAHTGIQYF. DNA for the CDR3: TGCGCCAGCAGACCACCGGGACTAGCGCACACCGGCATTCAGTACTTC.

A note on this clone: Other DNA sequences within the sample encode an identical CDR3. The chain employs TRBV15 and TRBJ1-5; D may be TRBD1 (5 bases). CDR1 and CDR2 (germline): LNHNV, YYDKDF (reference sequence). The CDR3 has 17 amino acids. V lost 0 bases to trimming and J lost 2 bases, with 14 bases between them. Here the CDR3 DNA reads TGTGCCACCAGCAGAGATCCGGGGGGAGCGGGCAATCAGCCCCAGCATTTT. Its protein product is CATSRDPGGAGNQPQHF. The variable domain in full, completed from reference TRBV15 and TRBJ1-5, reads DAMVIQNPRYQVTQFGKPVTLSCSQTLNHNVMYWYQQKSSQAPKLLFHYYDKDFNNEADTPDNFQSRRPNTSFCFLDIRSPGLGDTAMYLCATSRDPGGAGNQPQHFGDGTRLSIL.

The gene calls are TRBV7-2 and TRBJ2-3; 10 positions agree with TRBD2. This CDR3 is built from 17 residues. V dropped 3 bases and J dropped 5; count of bases not matched to a gene: 11. The germline CDR1 and CDR2 sequences are SGHTA and FQGNSA. CDR3 in amino acids: CASSFQIPSGRRDTQYF. The CDR3 DNA reads TGTGCCAGCAGCTTCCAAATCCCTAGCGGGAGAAGAGATACGCAGTATTTT.

The chain couples TRBV7-2 to TRBJ1-3; 8 nucleotides agree with TRBD1. This CDR3 contains 14 residues. After removal of 5 bases from V and 2 bases from J, the junction contained 2 bases not matched to a gene. From germline, CDR1 is SGHTA and CDR2 FQGNSA. CDR3 protein: CASSMDRAGNTIYF. CDR3 sequence (DNA): TGTGCCAGCAGCATGGACAGGGCTGGAAACACCATATATTTT.

The V gene is TRBV11-1, the J gene TRBJ2-5; no reliable D call. V shed 1 base and J shed 5 bases, with 5 bases lying between them. Germline V CDR1 and CDR2: SGHAT, FQDESV (reference sequence). The CDR3 spans 12 residues. The CDR3 spells CASSLGRETQYF. In DNA form, the CDR3 reads TGTGCCAGCAGCTTAGGCCGGGAGACCCAGTACTTC.

This chain joins TRBV5-6 and TRBJ1-2, with D perhaps matching TRBD1 (6 bases). The CDR3 spans 15 residues. Per germline, CDR1 SGHDT and CDR2 YYEEEE. V lost 5 bases and J 1 base, leaving 15 bases between the germline ends. The CDR3 loop is CASSLQPRGNYGYTF. CDR3 nucleotides: TGTGCCAGCAGTCTCCAACCCAGGGGTAACTATGGCTACACCTTC.

The chain uses TRBV9 and TRBJ2-7, with 8 positions matching TRBD2. The V segment lost 1 base and the J segment 3 bases; nucleotides outside the gene matches: 9. Germline CDR1 and CDR2: SGDLS and YYNGEE. CDR3 length: 16 residues. The CDR3 region has the DNA TGTGCCAGCAGCGTATCTCCACTAGCGGACCTCTACGAGCAGTACTTC. This translates into CASSVSPLADLYEQYF.

V gene TRBV24-1 combines with J gene TRBJ2-5; 8 bases are shared with TRBD2. V gave up 11 bases and J gave up 4 bases; unmatched junction bases: 8. The CDR3 has 13 residues. Germline-derived CDR1 and CDR2 are KGHDR and SFDVKD. The CDR3 sequence: CASSAGGRETQYF. As DNA, the CDR3 is TGTGCCAGTTCGGCGGGAGGAAGAGAGACCCAGTACTTC.

This clone has only a few counts. This chain uses TRBV7-9 with TRBJ2-2; a weak D match, TRBD1 (5 bases). This CDR3 contains 13 residues. Germline V gene sequence: CDR1 SEHNR, CDR2 FQNEAQ (reference sequence). V lost 6 bases and J 3 bases, leaving 8 bases between the germline ends. In DNA form, the CDR3 reads TGTGCCAGCAGGGCAGGGCACACCGGGGAGCTGTTTTTT. This codes for CASRAGHTGELFF.

The chain carries TRBV3-1 (or the pseudogene TRBV3-2) and TRBJ1-4, with 7 bases identical to TRBD1. The CDR3 covers 14 residues. Germline CDR1 reads LGHDT; CDR2 reads YNNKEL (reference sequence). V dropped 4 bases and J dropped 7; count of bases not matched to a gene: 6. The DNA of the CDR3 is TGTGCCAGCAGCCCCCGGGACAGTCCTGAAAAACTGTTTTTT. As protein: CASSPRDSPEKLFF.

This chain joins TRBV6-5 and TRBJ1-2, with TRBD1 identical over 10 bases. The CDR3 contains 13 residues. Germline-derived CDR1 and CDR2 are MNHEY and SVGAGI. V shed 4 bases, J shed 8 bases, and the junction held 4 bases outside the gene matches. CDR3 region: CASSLGTGEGYTF. The CDR3 bases are TGTGCCAGCAGTTTAGGGACAGGGGAAGGCTACACCTTC.

The CDR3 here is CASSPGLAAETQYF. The CDR3 nucleotides are TGTGCCAGCAGCCCAGGACTAGCGGCAGAGACCCAGTACTTC. The chain employs TRBV7-2 and TRBJ2-5; 10 bases line up with TRBD2. This CDR3 comprises 14 residues. Germline V lookup: CDR1 SGHTA, CDR2 FQGNSA. The V segment lost 5 bases and the J segment 4 bases; nucleotides outside the gene matches: 4.

The CDR3 DNA is TGTGCCAGTAGTATACGGGCAGGGGGAAATGAAAAACTGTTTTTT. Its protein product is CASSIRAGGNEKLFF. V and J are TRBV19 and TRBJ1-4, with 7 bases fitting TRBD1. This CDR3 has 15 amino acids. The V gene end was trimmed by 2 bases and the J gene end by 5 bases; junction bases not matched to a gene: 5. Germline values: CDR1 LNHDA, CDR2 SQIVND (reference sequence).

This rearrangement joins TRBV29-1 to TRBJ1-2; TRBD1 matches at 10 bases. Looked up from germline, CDR1 is SQVTM and CDR2 is ANQGSEA. This CDR3 region has 16 residues. V lost 4 bases, J lost 4 bases, and 12 bases stayed unmatched. CDR3 amino acids: CSVVKVEGQGTYGYTF. Written as DNA, the CDR3 is TGCAGCGTTGTTAAAGTCGAGGGACAGGGGACCTATGGCTACACCTTC.

The chain uses TRBV5-6 and TRBJ1-1; D is ambiguous. Germline V gene lookup returns CDR1 SGHDT and CDR2 YYEEEE. CDR3 length equals 13 residues. The germline V and J ends were trimmed by 2 bases and 1 base, with 6 bases remaining between them. The CDR3 loop is CASSFGGNTEAFF. The CDR3 nucleotides read TGTGCCAGCAGCTTCGGAGGGAACACTGAAGCTTTCTTT.

The CDR3 reads CASSLGIAGINEQFF. The CDR3 coding sequence is TGTGCCAGCAGTTTAGGGATAGCGGGAATTAATGAGCAGTTCTTC. This chain joins TRBV27 and TRBJ2-1; 8 positions match TRBD2. This CDR3 region has 15 residues. Germline CDR1 reads MNHEY; CDR2 reads SMNVEV (reference sequence). Trimming took 2 bases from V and 7 from J; bases not matched to a gene: 7.

The chain is built from TRBV6-6 and TRBJ2-7, with a possible D match to TRBD1 (5 bases). Trimming cost V 7 bases and J 2 bases, with 9 bases left between them. The CDR3 is made up of 12 amino acids. Germline values: CDR1 MNHNY, CDR2 SVGAGI (reference sequence). As DNA, the CDR3 is TGTGCCAGCAACAAGGACACCTACGAGCAGTACTTC. Its protein is CASNKDTYEQYF.

This chain links TRBV5-6 with TRBJ2-7; perhaps TRBD1 as D (5 bases). This CDR3 is built from 15 residues. Germline CDR1 reads SGHDT; CDR2 reads YYEEEE. Trimming shortened V by 4 bases and J by 5 bases, and 19 bases separated the two germline ends. This CDR3 reads CASSPYNSRANEQYF. As DNA, the CDR3 is TGTGCCAGCAGCCCCTATAACTCCAGGGCCAACGAGCAGTACTTC.

The chain recombines TRBV19 with TRBJ2-4, with D possibly TRBD2 on 5 matching bases. The V end was cut by 5 bases, the J end by 3 bases, with 14 bases between. From germline, CDR1 is LNHDA and CDR2 SQIVND (reference sequence). The CDR3 consists of 15 residues. The CDR3 loop reads CASSAGWVDKNIQYF. The DNA of the CDR3 is TGTGCCAGTAGTGCGGGCTGGGTGGACAAAAACATTCAGTACTTC.

The chain is built from TRBV9 and TRBJ1-6; D unresolved. V was shortened by 2 bases and J by 7 bases, with 10 bases between the two germline ends. This CDR3 is built from 14 residues. CDR1 and CDR2 from the germline V gene are SGDLS and YYNGEE. The CDR3 nucleotides read TGTGCCAGCAGCGTCTCAACTGTGAATTCACCCCTCCACTTT. Amino acids: CASSVSTVNSPLHF.